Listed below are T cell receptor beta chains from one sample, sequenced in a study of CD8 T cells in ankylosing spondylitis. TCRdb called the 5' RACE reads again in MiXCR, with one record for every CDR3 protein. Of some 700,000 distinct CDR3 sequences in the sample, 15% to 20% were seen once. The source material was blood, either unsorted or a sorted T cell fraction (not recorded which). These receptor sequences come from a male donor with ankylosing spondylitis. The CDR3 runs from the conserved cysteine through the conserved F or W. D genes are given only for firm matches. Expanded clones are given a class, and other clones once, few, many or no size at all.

CDR3aa: CASSRGGGAKNIQYF
CDR3nt: TGTGCCAGCAGTCGGGGTGGAGGGGCCAAAAACATTCAGTACTTC
abundance: .
j_gene: TRBJ2-4
d_gene: .
len: 15
v_gene: TRBV12-3/TRBV12-4

CDR3aa: CASSRRHISYEQYF
CDR3nt: TGTGCCAGCAGCCGGAGACATATTTCCTACGAGCAGTACTTC
abundance: .
j_gene: TRBJ2-7
d_gene: .
len: 14
v_gene: TRBV28

CDR3aa: CASSPPPQGLGGYTF
CDR3nt: TGTGCCAGCAGCCCGCCCCCCCAGGGGCTTGGTGGCTACACCTTC
abundance: .
j_gene: TRBJ1-2
d_gene: .
len: 15
v_gene: TRBV7-2

CDR3aa: CASSEWGGGTQYF
CDR3nt: TGTGCCAGCAGTGAATGGGGAGGAGGGACCCAGTACTTC
abundance: .
j_gene: TRBJ2-5
d_gene: .
len: 13
v_gene: TRBV2

CDR3aa: CSAGDPGQAYEQYF
CDR3nt: TGCAGTGCTGGCGATCCGGGACAGGCCTACGAGCAGTACTTC
abundance: .
j_gene: TRBJ2-7
d_gene: TRBD1
len: 14
v_gene: TRBV20-1

CDR3aa: CASSQIDDSYGYTF
CDR3nt: TGCGCCAGCAGCCAGATAGATGACAGCTATGGCTACACCTTC
abundance: few
j_gene: TRBJ1-2
d_gene: .
len: 14
v_gene: TRBV5-1

CDR3aa: CASSLDDGVAADTQYF
CDR3nt: TGCGCCAGCAGCTTGGATGACGGGGTGGCGGCAGATACGCAGTATTTT
abundance: .
j_gene: TRBJ2-3
d_gene: .
len: 16
v_gene: TRBV5-1

CDR3aa: CASSKEGPQVAYEQYF
CDR3nt: TGTGCCAGCAGCAAAGAAGGCCCACAGGTAGCCTACGAGCAGTACTTC
abundance: .
j_gene: TRBJ2-7
d_gene: .
len: 16
v_gene: TRBV21-1

CDR3aa: CASRPPEGGTRSPLHF
CDR3nt: TGTGCCAGTCGACCACCCGAGGGAGGGACTCGTTCACCCCTCCACTTT
abundance: few
j_gene: TRBJ1-6
d_gene: .
len: 16
v_gene: TRBV19

CDR3aa: CASSPLDGYEQYF
CDR3nt: TGTGCCAGCAGTCCCCTAGACGGATACGAGCAGTACTTC
abundance: .
j_gene: TRBJ2-7
d_gene: .
len: 13
v_gene: TRBV28

CDR3aa: CASTLAGVGEKLFF
CDR3nt: TGTGCCAGCACCCTGGCAGGGGTGGGGGAAAAACTGTTTTTT
abundance: few
j_gene: TRBJ1-4
d_gene: .
len: 14
v_gene: TRBV13

CDR3aa: CASSLYGGGGRETQYF
CDR3nt: TGTGCCAGCAGTTTATATGGGGGCGGCGGGAGAGAGACCCAGTACTTC
abundance: .
j_gene: TRBJ2-5
d_gene: .
len: 16
v_gene: TRBV28

CDR3aa: CASSQRAGTPYNEQFF
CDR3nt: TGCGCCAGCAGCCAGCGCGCCGGGACTCCCTACAATGAGCAGTTCTTC
abundance: .
j_gene: TRBJ2-1
d_gene: .
len: 16
v_gene: TRBV5-1

CDR3aa: CASSPGTSYVNEQYF
CDR3nt: TGTGCCAGCAGCCCAGGGACTAGCTACGTTAACGAGCAGTACTTC
abundance: .
j_gene: TRBJ2-7
d_gene: TRBD2
len: 15
v_gene: TRBV7-8

CDR3aa: CASSLVGGAQDTQYF
CDR3nt: TGCGCCAGCAGCTTGGTCGGGGGGGCACAAGATACGCAGTATTTT
abundance: few
j_gene: TRBJ2-3
d_gene: TRBD2
len: 15
v_gene: TRBV5-1

CDR3aa: CASSQDSPGLEQFF
CDR3nt: TGCGCCAGCAGCCAAGATAGTCCGGGGCTTGAGCAGTTCTTC
abundance: .
j_gene: TRBJ2-1
d_gene: .
len: 14
v_gene: TRBV4-1

CDR3aa: CSARDARGGLQETQYF
CDR3nt: TGCAGTGCTAGAGATGCGAGGGGGGGTCTGCAAGAGACCCAGTACTTC
abundance: .
j_gene: TRBJ2-5
d_gene: .
len: 16
v_gene: TRBV20-1

CDR3aa: CASGPRGGEETQYF
CDR3nt: TGTGCCAGCGGCCCTAGGGGGGGGGAAGAGACCCAGTACTTC
abundance: few
j_gene: TRBJ2-5
d_gene: .
len: 14
v_gene: TRBV7-8

CDR3aa: CASSGQGVWNQPQHF
CDR3nt: TGTGCCAGCAGTGGACAGGGCGTTTGGAATCAGCCCCAGCATTTT
abundance: few
j_gene: TRBJ1-5
d_gene: TRBD1
len: 15
v_gene: TRBV6-2/TRBV6-3

CDR3aa: CASSLAQARDGYTF
CDR3nt: TGTGCCAGCAGCTTAGCACAAGCTAGGGATGGCTACACCTTC
abundance: few
j_gene: TRBJ1-2
d_gene: .
len: 14
v_gene: TRBV7-2

CDR3aa: CASSHQPGSEQYF
CDR3nt: TGTGCCAGCAGCCATCAGCCTGGGTCCGAGCAGTACTTC
abundance: .
j_gene: TRBJ2-7
d_gene: .
len: 13
v_gene: TRBV14

CDR3aa: CASGRNRGQDTQYF
CDR3nt: TGTGCCAGCGGTCGCAACAGGGGGCAAGATACGCAGTATTTT
abundance: .
j_gene: TRBJ2-3
d_gene: TRBD1
len: 14
v_gene: TRBV12-3/TRBV12-4

CDR3aa: CASSLVQDASYEQYF
CDR3nt: TGTGCCAGCAGCTTAGTACAGGATGCCTCATACGAGCAGTACTTC
abundance: few
j_gene: TRBJ2-7
d_gene: .
len: 15
v_gene: TRBV7-2

CDR3aa: CASSFGQDYTF
CDR3nt: TGTGCCAGCAGCTTCGGACAAGACTACACCTTC
abundance: .
j_gene: TRBJ1-2
d_gene: .
len: 11
v_gene: TRBV6-6

CDR3aa: CASSLEGFRAEKNF
CDR3nt: TGTGCCAGCAGCTTAGAGGGTTTTAGGGCAGAAAAAAACTTC
abundance: .
j_gene: TRBJ2-7
d_gene: .
len: 14
v_gene: TRBV11-2